Shown below are 11 T cell receptor beta chains from a single sample sequenced in a study of T cell responses to AZD1222 COVID-19 vaccine. Method: immunoSEQ multiplex PCR; TCRdb's copy keeps in-frame clones and lacks some. The sample lists approximately 210,000 clones; about 95% were seen once. The sample in question was peripheral blood, obtained 28 days after the second dose of the MenACWY control vaccine. The receptors stem from an adult who received the MenACWY meningococcal vaccine as a control.

This clone was recorded once. The chain uses TRBV3-1 (or the pseudogene TRBV3-2) and TRBJ2-1, with 13 positions matching TRBD2. This CDR3 has 16 amino acids. Germline V gene lookup returns CDR1 LGHDT and CDR2 YNNKEL (reference sequence). Trimming removed 3 bases from V and 4 bases from J; junction bases left unmatched: 3. CDR3 region: CASSHGGLAGYNEQFF. DNA of the CDR3: TGTGCCAGCAGCCATGGGGGACTAGCGGGGTACAATGAGCAGTTCTTC.

V is TRBV2 and J is TRBJ1-5; 11 bases are shared with TRBD1. The CDR3 loop spans 16 amino acids. From germline, CDR1 is SNHLY and CDR2 FYNNEI. Trimming cost V 4 bases and J 5 bases; bases outside gene matches: 7. In DNA, the CDR3 is TGTGCCAGCAGTGCCGGACAGGGGGCTTTTTATCAGCCCCAGCATTTT. Protein product: CASSAGQGAFYQPQHF.

J is TRBJ1-1 and V is TRBV7-9; D is ambiguous. Germline V gene sequence: CDR1 SEHNR, CDR2 FQNEAQ (reference sequence). V shed 2 bases and J shed 3 bases, with 4 bases lying between them. CDR3 size: 12 residues. As DNA, the CDR3 is TGTGCCAGCAGCTTAAGGGACACTGAAGCTTTCTTT. As protein: CASSLRDTEAFF.

This clone was seen once. The chain carries TRBV4-2 and TRBJ1-4; D is unresolved. CDR3 length: 11 amino acids. V gave up 2 bases and J gave up 8 bases, with 3 bases separating them. Germline V CDR1 and CDR2: LGHNA, YNFKEQ. The CDR3 here is CASSQREKLFF. The DNA for the CDR3 is TGTGCCAGCAGCCAAAGGGAAAAACTGTTTTTT.

This chain links TRBV5-1 with TRBJ1-6; 8 bases map to TRBD1. Per the germline V gene, CDR1 is SGHRS and CDR2 is YFSETQ. This CDR3 has 16 amino acids. V lost 3 bases to trimming and J lost 7 bases; unmatched junction nucleotides: 9. The CDR3 nucleotides are TGCGCCAGCAGCTCCAGACAGGGGCCGTTCAATTCACCCCTCCACTTT. Translated, it gives CASSSRQGPFNSPLHF.

The chain couples TRBV6-2 or TRBV6-3 to TRBJ2-7; D unresolved. V lost 1 base and J 2 bases, leaving 15 bases between the germline ends. CDR1 and CDR2 (germline): MNHEY, SVGEGT. The length of the CDR3 is 16 residues. The CDR3, as DNA: TGTGCCAGCAGTTACTTCCCACGGACGGCGGCCTACGAGCAGTACTTC. Its translation: CASSYFPRTAAYEQYF.

The chain is built from TRBV28 and TRBJ2-7, with D possibly being TRBD1 or TRBD2 (6 bases each). CDR1 and CDR2 (germline): MDHEN, SYDVKM. Between the trimmed V and J ends, which lost 1 base and 2 bases, there was a span of 9 bases. The CDR3 covers 14 residues. The CDR3 is CASSLYGGPYEQYF. For the CDR3, the DNA is TGTGCCAGCAGTTTATATGGGGGGCCCTACGAGCAGTACTTC.

This chain links TRBV19 with TRBJ1-4; tentatively, D is TRBD1 (5 bases). Between the trimmed V and J ends, which lost 7 bases and 2 bases, there was a span of 14 bases. Looked up from germline, CDR1 is LNHDA and CDR2 is SQIVND (reference sequence). The CDR3 spans 15 residues. The CDR3 bases are TGTGCCAGTAAGCAGGGTTACCGGACTAATGAAAAACTGTTTTTT. Residues: CASKQGYRTNEKLFF.

The CDR3 here is CASSFSRAVYGYTF. Here the CDR3 DNA reads TGTGCCAGCAGTTTTAGTAGGGCCGTCTATGGCTACACCTTC. V is TRBV28 and J is TRBJ1-2; unclear D gene. Germline CDR1 and CDR2: MDHEN and SYDVKM. The CDR3 sequence is 14 residues long. V was shortened by 3 bases and J by 4 bases, with 12 bases between the two germline ends.

The chain links TRBV23-1 to TRBJ1-5, with 9 nucleotides matching TRBD1. TRBV23-1 is sorted into the ORF group, with uncertain function. The CDR3 spans 16 residues. Trimming removed 0 bases from V and 9 bases from J; junction bases left unmatched: 9. The CDR3 protein is CASSQSPDRGVGPQHF. The CDR3 DNA follows: TGCGCCAGCAGTCAATCACCGGACAGGGGAGTTGGGCCCCAGCATTTT.

The V gene is TRBV19, the J gene TRBJ2-2, with unresolved D. Trimming cost V 3 bases and J 5 bases, with 10 bases left between them. This CDR3 comprises 14 residues. CDR1 is LNHDA and CDR2 is SQIVND in the germline V gene (reference sequence). The CDR3 sequence: CASSMGWQTGELFF. The CDR3 DNA follows: TGTGCCAGTAGTATGGGGTGGCAAACCGGGGAGCTGTTTTTT.